This TCR beta chain was sequenced for a study of T cell clonotyping in hematopoietic cell transplantation. Study-level background: Recipient samples before transplant were obtained post-cytoreduction. Study outcomes and limitations: At the given depth, recipient repertoires were over 95% de novo clonotypes.

Germline loops: CDR1 MRHNA, CDR2 SNTAGT. This CDR3 comprises 14 residues. Trimming removed 5 bases at V and 6 bases at J, with 13 bases between. TCRdb's table, derived via immunoSEQ multiplex PCR, lists solely in-frame clones and lacks some. The table lists some 36,000 clones, 90% to 95% of them singletons, with roughly 1.6% in the top ten. Time point indicated: recipient sample about 28 days before transplant, after cytoreduction. Concerning this clone: Its antigen is currently unknown.

This sample comprised peripheral blood mononuclear cells, obtained before stem cell transplant. The chain has TRBV6-4 and TRBJ2-2, with D perhaps matching TRBD1 or TRBD2 (6 bases each). This sequence was found in a man aged 35 to 55 with chronic myeloid leukemia. Some clones in this sample may be carry-over from other donors' samples. CDR3 sequence reads: CASSPLEGAGELFF. In DNA, the CDR3 is TGTGCCAGCAGTCCATTGGAGGGGGCCGGGGAGCTGTTTTTT.